Below are 29 T cell receptor beta chains sequenced from a single sample in a study of blood T cell repertoires in COVID-19. Some clones are missing from TCRdb's copy, which holds only in-frame ones; the method was immunoSEQ multiplex PCR. Of about 160,000 clones in the sample, just over 90% were seen once. The sequenced sample was peripheral blood. These receptor sequences come from an older woman with COVID-19, enrolled during active disease.

This clone appeared a single time. This chain uses TRBV18 with TRBJ1-1; possible D gene TRBD1, 6 bases. CDR1 and CDR2 from the germline V gene are KGHSH and LQKENI. Trimming stripped 5 bases from V and 0 bases from J, with 13 bases between. This CDR3 region has 15 residues. CDR3 bases: TGTGCCAGCTCAAGAGAACAGGGATTGAACACTGAAGCTTTCTTT. Its protein product is CASSREQGLNTEAFF.

The V and J genes are TRBV19 and TRBJ2-7; 7 bases align to TRBD2. Germline-derived CDR1 and CDR2 are LNHDA and SQIVND (reference sequence). Germline trimming cut 3 bases from V and 1 base from J; bases unmatched to any gene: 6. This CDR3 region has 15 residues. The DNA for the CDR3 is TGTGCCAGTAGTATTCGGGGGGTCTGGTCCTACGAGCAGTACTTC. This codes for CASSIRGVWSYEQYF. Based on the CDR3 plus reference TRBV19 and TRBJ2-7, the full variable domain is DGGITQSPKYLFRKEGQNVTLSCEQNLNHDAMYWYRQDPGQGLRLIYYSQIVNDFQKGDIAEGYSVSREKKESFPLTVTSAQKNPTAFYLCASSIRGVWSYEQYFGPGTRLTVT.

This clone was detected only once. The genes are TRBV7-9 and TRBJ2-1, with D tentatively TRBD2 (6 bases). The CDR3 covers 17 residues. Germline CDR1 is SEHNR and CDR2 is FQNEAQ (reference sequence). The ends were cut back, 0 bases at V and 5 bases at J, with 17 bases in the middle. The CDR3 nucleotides are TGTGCCAGCAGCTTAGCGTGGGGCAGGGCGGGGAACAATGAGCAGTTCTTC. Translated, it gives CASSLAWGRAGNNEQFF.

V usage is TRBV19 and J usage is TRBJ1-5; D unclear. The V gene lost 5 bases and the J gene lost 2 bases, with 7 bases spanning the gap. The CDR3 loop spans 13 amino acids. In germline, CDR1 is LNHDA, CDR2 SQIVND (reference sequence). CDR3 loop: CASSVQGNQPQHF. The CDR3 DNA sequence: TGTGCCAGTAGTGTGCAGGGCAATCAGCCCCAGCATTTT.

The chain links TRBV13 to TRBJ1-2, with TRBD1 matching over 10 bases. This CDR3 region has 13 residues. J lost 8 bases, V lost 4 bases, and 4 bases had no gene match. Germline V CDR1 and CDR2: PRHDT, FYEKMQ (reference sequence). CDR3 in amino acids: CASSWRTGGGYTF. The CDR3 DNA is TGTGCCAGCAGCTGGAGGACAGGGGGAGGCTACACCTTC.

The rearrangement uses TRBV4-2 and TRBJ2-7; maybe TRBD1 (5 bases). The CDR3 extends over 15 amino acids. CDR1 and CDR2 (germline): LGHNA, YNFKEQ. Trimming removed 4 bases at V and 0 bases at J, with 13 bases between. CDR3 coding DNA: TGTGCCAGCAGCCGAAGGGGTGACAGCTCCTACGAGCAGTACTTC. Amino acids: CASSRRGDSSYEQYF.

Concerning this clone: Compared with germline, one end of the junction differs, possibly owing to a read error. V gene TRBV6-5 combines with J gene TRBJ2-7, with D unclear. This CDR3 region has 10 residues. In germline, CDR1 is MNHEY, CDR2 SVGAGI. The DNA for the CDR3 is TGTGCCAGCAGGTACTACGAGCAGTACTTC. This encodes CASRYYEQYF.

CDR3 protein: CASSLAGREETQYF. CDR3 nucleotide sequence: TGTGCCAGCAGCTTGGCGGGCAGGGAAGAGACCCAGTACTTC. J is TRBJ2-5 and V is TRBV5-6, with a possible D match to TRBD1 (5 bases). V lost 0 bases and J lost 3, with 9 bases in between. The CDR3 spans 14 residues. Germline assignment: CDR1 SGHDT and CDR2 YYEEEE.

The rearrangement joins TRBV7-9 to TRBJ2-3; 8 nucleotides line up with TRBD2. Germline CDR1 and CDR2: SEHNR and FQNEAQ (reference sequence). V dropped 5 bases and J dropped 6; count of bases not matched to a gene: 1. This CDR3 has 12 residues. In nucleotides, the CDR3 is TGTGCCAGCAGCCCGGGAGGGGATACGCAGTATTTT. Its translation is CASSPGGDTQYF. The full variable domain, with the rest looked up from reference TRBV7-9 and TRBJ2-3, is DTGVSQNPRHKITKRGQNVTFRCDPISEHNRLYWYRQTLGQGPEFLTYFQNEAQLEKSRLLSDRFSAERPKGSFSTLEIQRTEQGDSAMYLCASSPGGDTQYFGPGTRLTVL.

V is TRBV19 and J is TRBJ1-2; 9 positions agree with TRBD1. The V gene end was trimmed by 9 bases and the J gene end by 3 bases; junction bases not matched to a gene: 5. The germline CDR1 and CDR2 sequences are LNHDA and SQIVND (reference sequence). The CDR3 runs 13 residues. The DNA of the CDR3 is TGTGCCAGCAGGACAGGGGTTCACTATGGCTACACCTTC. Translation: CASRTGVHYGYTF. The full variable domain, in which reference TRBV19 and TRBJ1-2 provide the parts outside the CDR3, is DGGITQSPKYLFRKEGQNVTLSCEQNLNHDAMYWYRQDPGQGLRLIYYSQIVNDFQKGDIAEGYSVSREKKESFPLTVTSAQKNPTAFYLCASRTGVHYGYTFGSGTRLTVV.

This rearrangement joins TRBV21-1 to TRBJ1-2; the table's D call, TRBD1, has no DNA check behind it. TRBV21-1 is termed a pseudogene. The CDR3 contains 14 residues. The CDR3 spells CASRLNRGRYGYTF. The CDR3 DNA reads as TGTGCCAGCAGACTAAACAGGGGCCGTTATGGCTACACCTTC.

Here the CDR3 DNA reads TGTGCCAGCTCACCATCTGAACAGGGGCCCACTGAAGCTTTCTTT. Its translation: CASSPSEQGPTEAFF. The J gene is TRBJ1-1, the V gene TRBV18; 7 bases align to TRBD1. V was pared by 2 bases and J by 4 bases, with 7 bases of the junction left unmatched. This CDR3 contains 15 residues. Germline-derived CDR1 and CDR2 are KGHSH and LQKENI.

The chain carries TRBV12-5 and TRBJ2-1; TRBD1 matches 10 bases. The CDR3 runs to 15 residues. Losses at the gene ends were 6 bases for V and 8 bases for J; bases not matched to a gene: 10. Germline lookup yields CDR1 LGHNT and CDR2 FRNRAP. CDR3: CASGTGQGIVYEQFF. As DNA, the CDR3 is TGTGCTAGTGGGACGGGACAGGGGATAGTCTATGAGCAGTTCTTC.

This rearrangement joins TRBV5-1 to TRBJ2-7; TRBD2 agrees at 11 bases. CDR3 length: 15 residues. The J segment lost 3 bases and the V segment lost 0 bases, leaving 2 bases of the junction unmatched. CDR1 is SGHRS and CDR2 is YFSETQ in the germline V gene. The CDR3 DNA reads as TGCGCCAGCAGCTTGGTTAGCGGGGGGGACTACGAGCAGTACTTC. This codes for CASSLVSGGDYEQYF.

The chain joins TRBV18 to TRBJ1-3, with 9 bases fitting TRBD1. J was trimmed by 9 bases and V by 3 bases; bases with no gene match: 3. The CDR3 runs to 13 residues. Germline V gene lookup returns CDR1 KGHSH and CDR2 LQKENI. In DNA, the CDR3 is TGTGCCAGCTCACCCGGACAGGGGAGCACCATATATTTT. Translation gives CASSPGQGSTIYF.

The V and J genes are TRBV6-5 and TRBJ1-2; 11 positions match TRBD1. Germline V gene sequence: CDR1 MNHEY, CDR2 SVGAGI. Trimming removed 7 bases from V and 7 bases from J; junction bases left unmatched: 5. CDR3 size: 13 residues. The CDR3 sequence: CASNHGQGAGYTF. The CDR3 DNA sequence: TGTGCCAGCAATCACGGACAGGGGGCTGGCTACACCTTC.

The CDR3 spells CASSVGLLAGGPDEQFF. As DNA, the CDR3 is TGTGCCAGCAGCGTGGGACTGTTAGCGGGGGGGCCCGATGAGCAGTTCTTC. V usage is TRBV9 and J usage is TRBJ2-1, with 11 bases lining up with TRBD2. This CDR3 has 17 residues. Trimming at V came to 2 bases and at J to 8 bases, leaving 12 bases not matched to a gene. CDR1 and CDR2 from the germline V gene are SGDLS and YYNGEE.

The chain joins TRBV7-9 to TRBJ2-1, with D possibly TRBD2 on 5 matching bases. Trimming left V 3 bases short and J 5 bases short, with 8 bases between. Germline V lookup: CDR1 SEHNR, CDR2 FQNEAQ (reference sequence). The CDR3 is 13 amino acids. CDR3 sequence: CASSFTGNNEQFF. The DNA for the CDR3 is TGTGCCAGCAGCTTTACGGGGAACAATGAGCAGTTCTTC.

The chain carries TRBV5-5 and TRBJ2-3; TRBD1 matches at 7 bases. This CDR3 spans 15 amino acids. Germline CDR1 SGHKS, CDR2 YYEKEE (reference sequence). V was clipped by 6 bases and J by 1 base; unmatched bases: 8. CDR3 sequence (DNA): TGTGCCAGCAACCGAGGGGGCGATGGCACAGATACGCAGTATTTT. Its protein product is CASNRGGDGTDTQYF.

The V gene is TRBV6-6, the J gene TRBJ2-4, with D perhaps TRBD2 (7 bases). The CDR3 spans 16 residues. Germline lookup yields CDR1 MNHNY and CDR2 SVGAGI (reference sequence). V was clipped by 0 bases and J by 8 bases, with 17 bases between them. Written as DNA, the CDR3 is TGTGCCAGCAGTTACTCCAAGGGGGGGGCCGGGGACATTCAGTACTTC. Encoded protein: CASSYSKGGAGDIQYF.

This clone was recorded once. The chain links TRBV9 to TRBJ1-6, with D tentatively TRBD1 (6 bases). The CDR3 extends over 16 amino acids. The V end lost 3 bases, the J end lost 6 bases, and 16 bases lay between the germline ends. Germline loops: CDR1 SGDLS, CDR2 YYNGEE. The CDR3 region is CASSDPTGLGNSPLHF. In nucleotides, the CDR3 is TGTGCCAGCAGCGACCCTACAGGGTTAGGTAATTCACCCCTCCACTTT.

The chain joins TRBV7-2 to TRBJ2-7; possibly TRBD1 for D (5 bases). The CDR3 extends over 14 amino acids. With 1 base removed from V and 5 bases from J, the gap between germline ends came to 12 bases. Germline V gene data show CDR1 as SGHTA and CDR2 as FQGNSA. The CDR3 nucleotides read TGTGCCAGCAGCTTAGAAGTCAGGGTAAACGAGCAGTACTTC. Its translation is CASSLEVRVNEQYF.

This chain links TRBV14 with TRBJ1-1, with D possibly being TRBD1 (6 bases). V shed 4 bases and J shed 4 bases, with 10 bases lying between them. The CDR3 has 13 residues. CDR1 SGHDN and CDR2 FVKESK come from the germline V gene. Here the CDR3 DNA reads TGTGCCAGCAGCCTAACAGGGTCCACTGAAGCTTTCTTT. It codes for CASSLTGSTEAFF.

This chain connects TRBV7-2 to TRBJ1-1, with a possible D match to TRBD1 (5 bases). Between the trimmed V and J ends, which lost 5 bases and 0 bases, there was a span of 13 bases. CDR1 SGHTA and CDR2 FQGNSA come from the germline V gene. The CDR3 has 15 residues. CDR3 residues: CASSKTGGMNTEAFF. In DNA form, the CDR3 reads TGTGCCAGCAGCAAAACCGGGGGGATGAACACTGAAGCTTTCTTT.

The V call is TRBV19, the J call TRBJ2-5, with TRBD2 matching over 12 bases. The V gene's germline CDR1 is LNHDA and CDR2 SQIVND (reference sequence). V shed 11 bases, J shed 4 bases, and the junction held 5 bases outside the gene matches. CDR3 size: 13 residues. The CDR3 loop reads CASGLAGSETQYF. The CDR3 DNA follows: TGTGCCTCAGGACTAGCGGGGTCAGAGACCCAGTACTTC.

The chain uses TRBV4-3 and TRBJ2-7; 8 bases are a match to TRBD2. The CDR3 is 19 residues long. CDR1 LGHNA and CDR2 YSLEER come from the germline V gene. J lost 0 bases, V lost 0 bases, and 13 bases had no gene match. CDR3 sequence (DNA): TGCGCCAGCAGCCAAGATAGCGGTCCCTTAGCGGGGAGCTCCTACGAGCAGTACTTC. Its translation: CASSQDSGPLAGSSYEQYF.

CDR3 in amino acids: CASSQERGGQETQYF. CDR3 DNA: TGTGCCAGCAGCCAAGAGCGGGGGGGCCAAGAGACCCAGTACTTC. This chain uses TRBV4-2 with TRBJ2-5, with 9 bases matching TRBD2. Trimming removed 0 bases from V and 1 base from J; junction bases left unmatched: 0. Germline V gives CDR1 LGHNA, CDR2 YNFKEQ. The CDR3 is made up of 15 amino acids.

In regard to this clone: The same CDR3 also results from other DNA sequences found in this sample. V usage is TRBV6-2 or TRBV6-3 and J usage is TRBJ1-5; the D gene is possibly TRBD1 (6 bases). The CDR3 totals 14 residues. Trimming shortened V by 2 bases and J by 3 bases, and 8 bases separated the two germline ends. The germline V gene encodes CDR1 MNHEY and CDR2 SVGEGT. CDR3 protein: CASSYTGNNQPQHF. CDR3 in DNA: TGTGCCAGCAGTTACACAGGGAACAATCAGCCCCAGCATTTT.

The chain employs TRBV19 and TRBJ1-5; D not certain. The V gene lost 0 bases and the J gene lost 1 base, with 10 bases spanning the gap. This CDR3 has 16 amino acids. Germline V lookup: CDR1 LNHDA, CDR2 SQIVND (reference sequence). DNA of the CDR3: TGTGCCAGTAGTATAGATTCGGGTTTAAGCAATCAGCCCCAGCATTTT. It yields the protein CASSIDSGLSNQPQHF.